One and the same sample provided the 19 T cell receptor beta chains below, sequenced in a study of shared clonotypes between healthy human individuals. The protocol was immunoSEQ multiplex PCR, while the TCRdb copy is restricted to in-frame clones and leaves out a portion. There are 2 million to 2.5 million clones in the sample; more than 85% occur only once, and 0.35% to 0.45% lies in the top ten. The specimen sequenced was naive CD4+ T cells from PBMCs. This sample's subset: CD45RA+ positively selected. The receptors come from a man in his late teens or twenties in good health. Some clones in this sample may be carry-over from other donors' samples.

This clone was seen only once. The chain couples TRBV10-3 to TRBJ2-1; TRBD1 might be the D (5 bases). CDR1 ENHRY and CDR2 SYGVKD come from the germline V gene. The CDR3 length is 13 residues. Deletions cut 0 bases from V and 8 bases from J, with 8 bases between. The CDR3 bases are TGTGCCATCAGTGAGTCTGTAGGGGATGAGCAGTTCTTC. Protein sequence: CAISESVGDEQFF.

Here the CDR3 reads CASSLVQGSYEQYF. CDR3 in DNA: TGTGCCAGCAGCTTAGTACAGGGGTCCTACGAGCAGTACTTC. V usage is TRBV7-6 and J usage is TRBJ2-7; 7 bases are shared with TRBD1. Germline CDR1 SGHVS, CDR2 FNYEAQ. This CDR3 has 14 residues. With V trimmed by 1 base and J by 1 base, 1 base remained unmatched.

The chain combines TRBV9 with TRBJ1-2; D is unresolved. From germline, CDR1 is SGDLS and CDR2 YYNGEE. The CDR3 runs 13 residues. V lost 3 bases, J lost 8 bases, and 14 bases lay in between. The CDR3 region is CASSETGGPGYTF. The CDR3 DNA reads as TGTGCCAGCAGCGAAACGGGAGGCCCCGGCTACACCTTC.

This clone was seen only once. CDR3 region: CASSFGTHGSYGYTF. The CDR3 region has the DNA TGTGCCAGCAGTTTTGGGACTCACGGTAGCTATGGCTACACCTTC. The chain recombines TRBV28 with TRBJ1-2, with D possibly TRBD1 on 5 matching bases. In germline, CDR1 is MDHEN, CDR2 SYDVKM. V lost 3 bases to trimming and J lost 4 bases, with 15 bases between them. There are 15 residues in the CDR3.

This chain connects TRBV5-5 to TRBJ1-2; a weak D match, TRBD1 (5 bases). Per the germline V gene, CDR1 is SGHKS and CDR2 is YYEKEE (reference sequence). The germline V and J ends were trimmed by 0 bases and 4 bases, with 13 bases remaining between them. There are 15 residues in the CDR3. As DNA, the CDR3 is TGTGCCAGCAGCTTGGCGGCAGGGACTCTCTATGGCTACACCTTC. The encoded protein is CASSLAAGTLYGYTF.

This clone was recorded only once. The chain combines TRBV5-1 with TRBJ1-2; D is undetermined. Germline V gene data show CDR1 as SGHRS and CDR2 as YFSETQ. CDR3 length: 15 amino acids. V dropped 0 bases and J dropped 6 bases, with 15 bases sitting between them. CDR3 in amino acids: CASSLAPRNGDGYTF. CDR3 DNA sequence: TGCGCCAGCAGCTTGGCACCCCGGAATGGAGATGGCTACACCTTC.

The genes are TRBV7-9 and TRBJ1-3; 9 bases are shared with TRBD1. The CDR3 extends over 19 amino acids. CDR1 and CDR2 from the germline V gene are SEHNR and FQNEAQ (reference sequence). V lost 2 bases and J lost 0; bases outside the gene matches: 11. Here the CDR3 DNA reads TGTGCCAGCAGCTTATACGCCGGGGACAGGGCATACTCTGGAAACACCATATATTTT. It is translated as CASSLYAGDRAYSGNTIYF.

The chain is built from TRBV2 and TRBJ2-3; D is possibly TRBD2 (5 bases). The ends were cut back, 6 bases at V and 1 base at J, with 11 bases in the middle. The CDR3 loop spans 14 amino acids. From germline, CDR1 is SNHLY and CDR2 FYNNEI. In DNA form, the CDR3 reads TGTGCCAGCAGCCAGGACGGGGGCACAGATACGCAGTATTTT. Protein product: CASSQDGGTDTQYF.

The rearrangement links TRBV11-2 to TRBJ1-1; 8 nucleotides agree with TRBD1. CDR3 size: 15 residues. The V segment lost 0 bases and the J segment 4 bases; nucleotides outside the gene matches: 4. Germline loops: CDR1 SGHAT, CDR2 FQNNGV. CDR3 DNA: TGTGCCAGCAGCTTAGAGGCAGGGGGCCGCACTGAAGCTTTCTTT. Its protein product is CASSLEAGGRTEAFF.

This clone was detected only once. The CDR3 spells CASSRPGHPSYEQYF. The CDR3 DNA reads as TGTGCCAGCAGTCGTCCAGGCCACCCTTCCTACGAGCAGTACTTC. The chain uses TRBV27 and TRBJ2-7, with unresolved D. The length of the CDR3 is 15 residues. The V and J ends lost 5 bases and 1 base respectively, with 15 bases between them. The V gene's germline CDR1 is MNHEY and CDR2 SMNVEV (reference sequence).

To note about this clone: Other DNA sequences in this specimen translate into the identical CDR3. The V gene is TRBV5-4, the J gene TRBJ2-7; TRBD1 matches 10 bases. The CDR3 has 15 residues. After removal of 0 bases from V and 0 bases from J, the junction contained 0 bases not matched to a gene. CDR1 and CDR2 (germline): SGHNT, YYREEE (reference sequence). The chain's CDR3 is CASSLGTGGSYEQYF. In DNA, the CDR3 is TGTGCCAGCAGCTTGGGGACAGGGGGCTCCTACGAGCAGTACTTC.

The chain recombines TRBV18 with TRBJ2-1, with 9 nucleotides matching TRBD1. The V gene's germline CDR1 is KGHSH and CDR2 LQKENI. The CDR3 consists of 17 residues. With V trimmed by 3 bases and J by 5 bases, 11 bases remained unmatched. CDR3 protein: CASSPGQGKSGNNEQFF. The CDR3 coding sequence is TGTGCCAGCTCACCCGGACAGGGGAAGAGCGGCAACAATGAGCAGTTCTTC.

The chain employs TRBV10-3 and TRBJ2-1; the D gene is possibly TRBD2 (7 bases). The CDR3 extends over 19 amino acids. V lost 0 bases and J lost 0, with 18 bases in between. Germline values: CDR1 ENHRY, CDR2 SYGVKD. The CDR3 loop reads CAISESTSRGGSSYNEQFF. The DNA for the CDR3 is TGTGCCATCAGTGAGTCGACGTCAAGGGGGGGGAGCTCCTACAATGAGCAGTTCTTC.

The CDR3 nucleotides read TGCGCCAGCAGCCACGGGGATACGGATGAAAAACTGTTTTTT. Protein product: CASSHGDTDEKLFF. This chain links TRBV4-3 with TRBJ1-4; D not resolved. Germline lookup yields CDR1 LGHNA and CDR2 YSLEER. The CDR3 runs 14 residues. V dropped 3 bases and J dropped 6 bases, with 11 bases sitting between them.

This sequence joins TRBV18 and TRBJ1-2; 7 bases are shared with TRBD1. V dropped 3 bases and J dropped 5; count of bases not matched to a gene: 3. The germline V gene has CDR1 KGHSH and CDR2 LQKENI. CDR3 length: 13 residues. The DNA of the CDR3 is TGTGCCAGCTCACCGGGACAGCTGTATGGCTACACCTTC. Protein sequence: CASSPGQLYGYTF.

The sample holds one count of this clone. This chain connects TRBV6-6 to TRBJ2-6; tentatively, D is TRBD1 (5 bases). V was trimmed by 0 bases and J by 6 bases, leaving 9 bases between them. The germline gives CDR1 MNHNY, CDR2 SVGAGI (reference sequence). CDR3 size: 15 residues. The CDR3 DNA is TGTGCCAGCAGTTACTCGAGGACATCGGCCAACGTCCTGACTTTC. Translated: CASSYSRTSANVLTF.

The rearrangement links TRBV5-1 to TRBJ2-5; either TRBD1 or TRBD2 may fit D (5 bases each). CDR1 and CDR2 from the germline V gene are SGHRS and YFSETQ. The ends were cut back, 4 bases at V and 0 bases at J, with 10 bases in the middle. The CDR3 is 14 residues long. CDR3 in amino acids: CASSGTAYQETQYF. In nucleotides, the CDR3 is TGCGCCAGCAGCGGGACCGCTTACCAAGAGACCCAGTACTTC.

The chain uses TRBV28 and TRBJ1-1; 8 nucleotides line up with TRBD1. Unmatched junction bases numbered 11, after V lost 5 bases and J lost 6 bases. The CDR3 is made up of 15 amino acids. Germline CDR1 is MDHEN and CDR2 is SYDVKM. For the CDR3, the DNA is TGTGCCAGCAGTCCACCCCCAGGGGGCAACGCTGAAGCTTTCTTT. The encoded protein is CASSPPPGGNAEAFF.

This clone was seen a single time. The chain employs TRBV27 and TRBJ1-1; 8 bases align to TRBD1. Looked up from germline, CDR1 is MNHEY and CDR2 is SMNVEV (reference sequence). The CDR3 sequence is 20 residues long. V dropped 0 bases and J dropped 0; count of bases not matched to a gene: 15. The CDR3 protein is CASSLSRQGTPPTMNTEAFF. The CDR3, as DNA: TGTGCCAGCAGTTTATCACGACAGGGGACGCCGCCGACCATGAACACTGAAGCTTTCTTT.